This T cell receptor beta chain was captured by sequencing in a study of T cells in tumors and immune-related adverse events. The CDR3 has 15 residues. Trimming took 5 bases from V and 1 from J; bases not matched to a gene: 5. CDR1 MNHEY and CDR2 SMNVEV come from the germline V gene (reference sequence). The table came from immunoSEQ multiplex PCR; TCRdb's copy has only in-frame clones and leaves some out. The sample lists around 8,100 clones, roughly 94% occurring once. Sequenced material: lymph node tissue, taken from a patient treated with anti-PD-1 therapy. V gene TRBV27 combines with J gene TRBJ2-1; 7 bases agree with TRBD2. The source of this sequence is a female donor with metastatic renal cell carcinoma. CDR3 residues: CASSPRGVSYNEQFF. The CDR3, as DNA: TGTGCCAGCAGTCCCCGGGGGGTATCCTACAATGAGCAGTTCTTC.